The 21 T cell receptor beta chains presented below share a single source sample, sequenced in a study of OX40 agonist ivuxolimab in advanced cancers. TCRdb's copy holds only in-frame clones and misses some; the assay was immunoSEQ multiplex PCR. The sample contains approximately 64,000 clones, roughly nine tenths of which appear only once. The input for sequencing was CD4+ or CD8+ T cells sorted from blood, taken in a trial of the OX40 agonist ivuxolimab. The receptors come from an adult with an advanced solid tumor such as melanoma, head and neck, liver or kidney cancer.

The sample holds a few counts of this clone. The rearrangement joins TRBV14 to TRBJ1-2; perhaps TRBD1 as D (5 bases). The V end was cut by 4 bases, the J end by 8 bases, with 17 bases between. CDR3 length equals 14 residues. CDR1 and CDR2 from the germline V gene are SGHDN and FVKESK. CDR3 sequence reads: CASSPPGGAGGYTF. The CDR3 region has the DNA TGTGCCAGCAGCCCCCCGGGCGGGGCGGGGGGCTACACCTTC.

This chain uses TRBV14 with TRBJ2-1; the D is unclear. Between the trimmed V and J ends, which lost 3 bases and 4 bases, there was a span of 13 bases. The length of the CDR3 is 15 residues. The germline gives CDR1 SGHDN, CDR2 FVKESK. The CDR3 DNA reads TGTGCCAGCAGCCAGAGGCAGAACCTGTACAATGAGCAGTTCTTC. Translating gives CASSQRQNLYNEQFF.

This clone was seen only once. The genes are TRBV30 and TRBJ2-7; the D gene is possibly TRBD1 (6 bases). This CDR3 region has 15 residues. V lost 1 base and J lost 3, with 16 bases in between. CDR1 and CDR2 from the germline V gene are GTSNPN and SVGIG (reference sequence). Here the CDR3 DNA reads TGTGCCTGGAGTGCGGGACACGGCCGGGTCTACGAGCAGTACTTC. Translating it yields CAWSAGHGRVYEQYF.

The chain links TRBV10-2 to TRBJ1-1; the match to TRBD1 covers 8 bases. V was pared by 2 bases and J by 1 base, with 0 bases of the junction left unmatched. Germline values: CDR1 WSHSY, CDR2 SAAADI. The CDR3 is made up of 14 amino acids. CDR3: CASSEGQGNTEAFF. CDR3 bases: TGCGCCAGCAGTGAGGGACAGGGGAACACTGAAGCTTTCTTT.

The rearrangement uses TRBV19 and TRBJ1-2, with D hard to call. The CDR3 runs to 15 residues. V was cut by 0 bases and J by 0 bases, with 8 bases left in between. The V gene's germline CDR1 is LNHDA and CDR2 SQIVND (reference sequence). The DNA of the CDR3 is TGTGCCAGTAGTATAGATACCGGGACTAACTATGGCTACACCTTC. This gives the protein CASSIDTGTNYGYTF.

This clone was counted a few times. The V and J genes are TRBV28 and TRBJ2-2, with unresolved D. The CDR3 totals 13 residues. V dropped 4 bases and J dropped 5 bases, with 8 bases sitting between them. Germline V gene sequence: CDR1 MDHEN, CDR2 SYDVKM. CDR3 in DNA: TGTGCCAGCAGTTCGGGCGATACCGGGGAGCTGTTTTTT. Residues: CASSSGDTGELFF.

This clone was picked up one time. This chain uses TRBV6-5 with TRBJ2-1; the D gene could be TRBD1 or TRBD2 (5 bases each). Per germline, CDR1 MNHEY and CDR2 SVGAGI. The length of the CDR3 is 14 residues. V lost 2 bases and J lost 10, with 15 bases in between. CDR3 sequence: CASSYPTARGEQFF. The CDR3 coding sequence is TGTGCCAGCAGTTACCCGACAGCCAGAGGGGAGCAGTTCTTC.

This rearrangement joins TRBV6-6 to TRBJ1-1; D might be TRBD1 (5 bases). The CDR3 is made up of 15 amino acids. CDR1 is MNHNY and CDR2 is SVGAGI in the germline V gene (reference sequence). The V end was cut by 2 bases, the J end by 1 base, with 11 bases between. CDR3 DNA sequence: TGTGCCAGCAGTTACGAAGGGGCAGGGAACACTGAAGCTTTCTTT. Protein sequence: CASSYEGAGNTEAFF.

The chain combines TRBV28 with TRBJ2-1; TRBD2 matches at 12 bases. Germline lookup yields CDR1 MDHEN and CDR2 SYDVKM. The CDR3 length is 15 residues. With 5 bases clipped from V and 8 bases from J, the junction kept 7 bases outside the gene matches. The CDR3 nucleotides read TGTGCCAGCAGTCTACTGACTAGCGGGAGCTATGAGCAGTTCTTC. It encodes CASSLLTSGSYEQFF.

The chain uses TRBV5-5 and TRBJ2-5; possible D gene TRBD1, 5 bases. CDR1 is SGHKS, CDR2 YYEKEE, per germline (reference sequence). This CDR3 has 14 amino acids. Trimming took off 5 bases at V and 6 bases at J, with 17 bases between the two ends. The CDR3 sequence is CASSAGQGGQTQYF. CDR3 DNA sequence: TGTGCCAGCAGTGCAGGGCAGGGTGGTCAGACCCAGTACTTC. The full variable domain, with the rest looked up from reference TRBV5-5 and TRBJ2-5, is DAGVTQSPTHLIKTRGQQVTLRCSPISGHKSVSWYQQVLGQGPQFIFQYYEKEERGRGNFPDRFSARQFPNYSSELNVNALLLGDSALYLCASSAGQGGQTQYFGPGTRLLVL.

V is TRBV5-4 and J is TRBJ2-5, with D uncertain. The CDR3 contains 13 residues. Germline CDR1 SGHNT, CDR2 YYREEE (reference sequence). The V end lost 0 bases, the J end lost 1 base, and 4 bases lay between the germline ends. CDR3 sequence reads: CASSLGFQETQYF. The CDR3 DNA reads TGTGCCAGCAGCTTGGGTTTCCAAGAGACCCAGTACTTC.

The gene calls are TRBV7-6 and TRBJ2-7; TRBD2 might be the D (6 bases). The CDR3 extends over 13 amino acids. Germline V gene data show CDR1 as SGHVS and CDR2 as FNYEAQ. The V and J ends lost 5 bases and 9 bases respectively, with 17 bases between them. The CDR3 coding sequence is TGTGCCAGCAGCCGAACGCACGGGGGTGTGCAGTACTTC. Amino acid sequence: CASSRTHGGVQYF. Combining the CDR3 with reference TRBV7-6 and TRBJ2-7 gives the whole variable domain GAGVSQSPRYKVTKRGQDVALRCDPISGHVSLYWYRQALGQGPEFLTYFNYEAQQDKSGLPNDRFSAERPEGSISTLTIQRTEQRDSAMYRCASSRTHGGVQYFGPGTRLTVT.

CDR3 in DNA: TGTGCCAGCAGTGAAAGGAGGTTTTTTGTGTCATCGGGAGAAAAACTGTTTTTT. The encoded protein is CASSERRFFVSSGEKLFF. The rearrangement uses TRBV6-1 and TRBJ1-4, with D unclear. Germline lookup yields CDR1 MNHNS and CDR2 SASEGT. The CDR3 consists of 18 residues. Trimming took off 2 bases at V and 8 bases at J, with 24 bases between the two ends.

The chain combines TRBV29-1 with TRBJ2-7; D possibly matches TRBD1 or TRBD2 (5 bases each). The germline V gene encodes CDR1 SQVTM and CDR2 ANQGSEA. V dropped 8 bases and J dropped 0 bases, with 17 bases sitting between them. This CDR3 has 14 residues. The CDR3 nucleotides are TGCAGCACCCGGACCGGGACGGACTCCTACGAGCAGTACTTC. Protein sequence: CSTRTGTDSYEQYF.

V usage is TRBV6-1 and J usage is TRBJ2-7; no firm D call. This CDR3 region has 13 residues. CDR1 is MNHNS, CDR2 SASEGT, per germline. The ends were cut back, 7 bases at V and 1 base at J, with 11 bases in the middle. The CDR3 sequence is CASTLGPSYEQYF. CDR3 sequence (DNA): TGTGCCAGCACCCTTGGACCGTCCTACGAGCAGTACTTC.

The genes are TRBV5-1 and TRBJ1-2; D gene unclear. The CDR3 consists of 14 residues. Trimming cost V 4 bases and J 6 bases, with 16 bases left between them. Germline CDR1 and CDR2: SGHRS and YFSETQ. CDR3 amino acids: CASSLRELRHGYTF. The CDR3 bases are TGCGCCAGCAGCCTCCGGGAACTTAGGCATGGCTACACCTTC.

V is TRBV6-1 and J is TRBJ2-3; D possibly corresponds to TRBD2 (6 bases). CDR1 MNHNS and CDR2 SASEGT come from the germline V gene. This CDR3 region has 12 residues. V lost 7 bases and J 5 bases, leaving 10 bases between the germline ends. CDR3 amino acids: CASMGGGDTQYF. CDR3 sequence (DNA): TGTGCCAGCATGGGAGGTGGAGATACGCAGTATTTT.

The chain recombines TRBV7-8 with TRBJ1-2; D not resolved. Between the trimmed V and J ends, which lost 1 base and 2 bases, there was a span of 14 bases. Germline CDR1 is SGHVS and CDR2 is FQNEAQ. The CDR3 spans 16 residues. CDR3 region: CASSLDGAEKNYGYTF. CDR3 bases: TGTGCCAGCAGCTTAGACGGTGCCGAAAAAAACTATGGCTACACCTTC.

The CDR3 sequence: CASSLSSGANVLTF. The CDR3 DNA is TGTGCCAGCAGCTTAAGCTCTGGGGCCAACGTCCTGACTTTC. The genes are TRBV11-2 and TRBJ2-6; D call uncertain. This CDR3 has 14 residues. Germline CDR1 reads SGHAT; CDR2 reads FQNNGV. V dropped 2 bases and J dropped 0 bases, with 2 bases sitting between them.

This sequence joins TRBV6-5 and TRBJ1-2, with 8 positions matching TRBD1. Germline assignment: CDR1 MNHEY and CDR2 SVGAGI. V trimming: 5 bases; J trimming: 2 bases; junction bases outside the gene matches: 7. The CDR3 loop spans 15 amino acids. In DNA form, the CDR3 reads TGTGCCAGCAGTACCAGGACAGGGTCAAACTATGGCTACACCTTC. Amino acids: CASSTRTGSNYGYTF.

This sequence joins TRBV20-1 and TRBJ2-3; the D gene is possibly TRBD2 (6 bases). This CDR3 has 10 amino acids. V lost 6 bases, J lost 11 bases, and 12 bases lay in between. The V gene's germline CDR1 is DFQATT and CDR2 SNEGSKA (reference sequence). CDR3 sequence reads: CSAWAGLQYF. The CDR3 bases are TGCAGTGCCTGGGCGGGGTTGCAGTATTTT.